These 18 T cell receptor beta chains share one sample of origin, sequenced in a study of blood T cells in healthy people across ages. Alongside a J-beta primer mix, a sample-barcoded 5' primer served in a second PCR lasting 7 to 11 cycles. TCRdb itself ran the 5' RACE reads through MiXCR, one entry per CDR3 protein. Here the sample spans 1.5 million to 2 million distinct CDR3 sequences, 25% to 30% being singletons. Sequencing was performed on blood. These receptors originate from a woman in her 30s in good health.

This clonotype turned up a few times. The DNA for the CDR3 is TGTGCCAGCAGCATTAGAGGGGTGAATGAGCAGTTCTTC. Translating it yields CASSIRGVNEQFF. This chain connects TRBV11-3 to TRBJ2-1; D may correspond to TRBD1 or TRBD2 (5 bases each). CDR1 and CDR2 from the germline V gene are SGHNT and YENEEA. Trimming shortened V by 5 bases and J by 7 bases, and 12 bases separated the two germline ends. The CDR3 contains 13 residues.

In the case of this clonotype: A junction end diverges from the germline sequence, so it may reflect a read error. This chain links TRBV6-5 with TRBJ1-2; D possibly corresponds to TRBD1 (5 bases). The CDR3 extends over 15 amino acids. Germline assignment: CDR1 MNHEY and CDR2 SVGAGI. Written as DNA, the CDR3 is TGTACCAGCAGTGGTGACAGATCGGGGTTCTATGGCTACACCTTC. Amino acid sequence: CTSSGDRSGFYGYTF.

The chain has TRBV2 and TRBJ2-1; a weak D match, TRBD1 (5 bases). Germline CDR1 SNHLY, CDR2 FYNNEI. V shed 5 bases and J shed 6 bases, with 14 bases lying between them. The CDR3 runs 14 residues. In nucleotides, the CDR3 is TGTGCCAGCAGTCGGTTCCAGGGCCTCAATGAGCAGTTCTTC. Protein: CASSRFQGLNEQFF.

This clonotype was detected a few times. V is TRBV5-5 and J is TRBJ1-2; no clear D. The V end lost 7 bases, the J end lost 7 bases, and 26 bases lay between the germline ends. The CDR3 consists of 16 residues. Germline loops: CDR1 SGHKS, CDR2 YYEKEE (reference sequence). CDR3 nucleotides: TGTGCCAGCGGCGAGGCACCACGGTCAGAGATCTGTGGCTACACCTTC. Translation gives CASGEAPRSEICGYTF.

At least ten counts were recorded for this clonotype. The J gene is TRBJ2-5, the V gene TRBV15, with 7 positions matching TRBD2. The CDR3 covers 14 residues. Germline-derived CDR1 and CDR2 are LNHNV and YYDKDF (reference sequence). Trimming cost V 0 bases and J 5 bases; bases outside gene matches: 3. CDR3 protein: CATSRDRGGETQYF. CDR3 DNA: TGTGCCACCAGCAGAGATCGGGGAGGGGAGACCCAGTACTTC.

The chain carries TRBV7-9 and TRBJ1-4; 8 nucleotides match TRBD1. The CDR3 has 17 amino acids. Per germline, CDR1 SEHNR and CDR2 FQNEAQ (reference sequence). Trimming removed 5 bases from V and 8 bases from J; junction bases left unmatched: 16. The CDR3: CASSPKGTGKLREKLFF. DNA for the CDR3: TGTGCCAGCAGCCCAAAGGGGACAGGCAAGCTTCGAGAAAAACTGTTTTTT.

V usage is TRBV27 and J usage is TRBJ1-1; 7 bases align to TRBD1. V was clipped by 2 bases and J by 6 bases; unmatched bases: 27. The CDR3 extends over 21 amino acids. Per the germline V gene, CDR1 is MNHEY and CDR2 is SMNVEV (reference sequence). CDR3 amino acids: CASSLRRTGLFGGRGGSEAFF. The CDR3 coding sequence is TGTGCCAGCAGTTTACGGAGGACAGGACTTTTTGGAGGGCGTGGGGGCTCTGAAGCTTTCTTT.

This clonotype was counted many times. This rearrangement joins TRBV7-2 to TRBJ2-3; the match to TRBD2 covers 7 bases. V lost 4 bases to trimming and J lost 1 base; unmatched junction nucleotides: 5. The CDR3 has 15 residues. The germline CDR1 and CDR2 sequences are SGHTA and FQGNSA. The CDR3 region is CASSSSGARTDTQYF. In nucleotides, the CDR3 is TGTGCCAGCAGCTCGAGCGGGGCTCGCACAGATACGCAGTATTTT.

There are many counts of this clonotype. V and J are TRBV6-5 and TRBJ2-6, with 7 bases matching TRBD1. Germline CDR1 reads MNHEY; CDR2 reads SVGAGI. The CDR3 extends over 15 amino acids. Unmatched junction bases numbered 4, after V lost 6 bases and J lost 2 bases. CDR3 loop: CASRPDRAGANVLTF. In DNA form, the CDR3 reads TGTGCCAGCAGACCTGACAGGGCTGGGGCCAACGTCCTGACTTTC.

This sequence joins TRBV20-1 and TRBJ2-7, with TRBD1 matching 10 bases. The CDR3 sequence is 13 residues long. The V and J ends lost 7 bases and 2 bases, in that order; junction bases with no gene match: 5. Germline V gene sequence: CDR1 DFQATT, CDR2 SNEGSKA (reference sequence). The CDR3 DNA sequence: TGCAGTGTCAGAGGACAGGGGGCCTACGAGCAGTACTTC. It yields the protein CSVRGQGAYEQYF.

The rearrangement links TRBV11-2 to TRBJ1-6; D remains ambiguous. The CDR3 sequence is 15 residues long. The V gene lost 4 bases and the J gene lost 2 bases, with 9 bases spanning the gap. In germline, CDR1 is SGHAT, CDR2 FQNNGV. The DNA of the CDR3 is TGTGCCAGCAGCTCCTCGACACCCTATAATTCACCCCTCCACTTT. As protein: CASSSSTPYNSPLHF.

This clonotype was detected only a few times. The rearrangement links TRBV28 to TRBJ2-6; 11 bases line up with TRBD1. CDR3 size: 18 residues. With 5 bases clipped from V and 2 bases from J, the junction kept 8 bases outside the gene matches. Germline assignment: CDR1 MDHEN and CDR2 SYDVKM. The CDR3: CASSPHGQGATGANVLTF. The CDR3 nucleotides are TGTGCCAGCAGTCCTCACGGACAGGGGGCAACTGGGGCCAACGTCCTGACTTTC. The full variable domain, with the rest looked up from reference TRBV28 and TRBJ2-6, is DVKVTQSSRYLVKRTGEKVFLECVQDMDHENMFWYRQDPGLGLRLIYFSYDVKMKEKGDIPEGYSVSREKKERFSLILESASTNQTSMYLCASSPHGQGATGANVLTFGAGSRLTVL.

This chain connects TRBV7-9 to TRBJ1-4; D is perhaps TRBD1 (6 bases). The germline V and J ends were trimmed by 6 bases and 3 bases, with 14 bases remaining between them. Germline CDR1 and CDR2: SEHNR and FQNEAQ (reference sequence). This CDR3 contains 15 residues. CDR3 DNA sequence: TGTGCCAGCAGTCCACGGGGGACACCTAATGAAAAACTGTTTTTT. This gives the protein CASSPRGTPNEKLFF. Looking up the rest from reference TRBV7-9 and TRBJ1-4 gives the full variable domain: DTGVSQNPRHKITKRGQNVTFRCDPISEHNRLYWYRQTLGQGPEFLTYFQNEAQLEKSRLLSDRFSAERPKGSFSTLEIQRTEQGDSAMYLCASSPRGTPNEKLFFGSGTQLSVL.

In this sample, this clonotype turned up once. The chain recombines TRBV7-9 with TRBJ2-2, with D perhaps matching TRBD2 (5 bases). Trimming left V 1 base short and J 0 bases short, with 15 bases between. Germline V gives CDR1 SEHNR, CDR2 FQNEAQ (reference sequence). CDR3 length: 18 amino acids. CDR3 bases: TGTGCCAGCAGCTTAGGAGCGGTGGGCAGGACGAACACCGGGGAGCTGTTTTTT. Amino acid sequence: CASSLGAVGRTNTGELFF.

About this clonotype: A read error may account for a junction end that differs from germline. This chain links TRBV7-9 with TRBJ2-3; D remains ambiguous. CDR3 size: 15 residues. Germline V lookup: CDR1 SEHNR, CDR2 FQNEAQ (reference sequence). This CDR3 reads CTSSAPEISTDTQYF. The CDR3, as DNA: TGTACCAGCAGCGCCCCGGAAATTAGCACAGATACGCAGTATTTT.

The chain links TRBV20-1 to TRBJ2-2; 12 nucleotides align to TRBD2. Per germline, CDR1 DFQATT and CDR2 SNEGSKA (reference sequence). Trimming removed 4 bases from V and 5 bases from J; junction bases left unmatched: 2. The CDR3 extends over 14 amino acids. This CDR3 is CSATLAGGTGELFF. CDR3 nucleotides: TGCAGTGCTACACTAGCGGGAGGAACCGGGGAGCTGTTTTTT.

CDR3 coding DNA: TGCAGTGCTAGAATAACAGGGGGCAAGAAGACCCAGTACTTC. As protein: CSARITGGKKTQYF. This chain joins TRBV20-1 and TRBJ2-4; 9 bases match TRBD1. Near its end, the DNA agrees better with TRBJ2-5, so the J call may be wrong. CDR1 and CDR2 (germline): DFQATT, SNEGSKA (reference sequence). The CDR3 length is 14 residues.

This rearrangement joins TRBV20-1 to TRBJ1-2; D is unclear. Germline assignment: CDR1 DFQATT and CDR2 SNEGSKA (reference sequence). The CDR3 runs 13 residues. V lost 2 bases and J lost 1, with 8 bases in between. CDR3 loop: CSARSTDNYGYTF. The CDR3 region has the DNA TGCAGTGCTAGAAGCACAGATAACTATGGCTACACCTTC.